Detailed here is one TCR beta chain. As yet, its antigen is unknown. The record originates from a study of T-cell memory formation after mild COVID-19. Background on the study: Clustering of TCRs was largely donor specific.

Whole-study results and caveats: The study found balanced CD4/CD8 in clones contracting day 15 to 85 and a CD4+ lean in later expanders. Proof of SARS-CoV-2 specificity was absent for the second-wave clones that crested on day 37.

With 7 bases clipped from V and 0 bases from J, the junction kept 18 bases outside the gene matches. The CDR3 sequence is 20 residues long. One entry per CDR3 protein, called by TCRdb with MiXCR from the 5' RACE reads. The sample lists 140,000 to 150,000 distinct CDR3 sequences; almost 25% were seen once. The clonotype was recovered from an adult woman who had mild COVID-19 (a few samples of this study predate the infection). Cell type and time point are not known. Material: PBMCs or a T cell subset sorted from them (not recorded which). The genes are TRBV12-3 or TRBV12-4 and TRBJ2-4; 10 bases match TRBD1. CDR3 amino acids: CASTQGGGTGALVAKNIQYF. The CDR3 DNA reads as TGTGCCAGCACTCAGGGCGGCGGGACAGGGGCTCTGGTAGCCAAAAACATTCAGTACTTC.